This TCR beta chain comes out of a study of T-cell memory formation after mild COVID-19. As for the study in general: TCR clusters were mostly donor specific.

Study results and caveats: Pre-infection memory showed some responding clones, and this suggested that cross-reactive memory joined. Day 15 to 85 contracting clones showed balanced CD4/CD8; later expanders leaned CD4+. CD4+ clones that contracted lay mainly in CM and EM; CD8+ ones lay in EMRA.

MiXCR was run by TCRdb on the 5' RACE reads, yielding one entry per CDR3 protein. The table lists around 200,000 distinct CDR3 sequences, about 10% of them singletons, with 2.5% to 3.5% in the top ten. Note on this clonotype: The antigen is not known.

Germline-derived CDR1 and CDR2 are LGHNA and YNFKEQ. This CDR3 region has 15 residues. The ends were cut back, 4 bases at V and 4 bases at J, with 16 bases in the middle. Sequencing was done on a sample of PBMCs or a T cell subset sorted from them (not recorded which). This TCR derives from a young man who had mild COVID-19 (a few samples of this study predate the infection). Cell type and time point are not known. The chain has TRBV4-2 and TRBJ2-5, with TRBD2 as a possible D gene (7 bases). CDR3 DNA: TGTGCCAGCAGCCGGGGCGGGGGCCTTTTAGAGACCCAGTACTTC. This translates into CASSRGGGLLETQYF.